The entry below gives a single TCR beta chain sequence along with its context. It has no known antigen specificity. Base qualities are not provided; no much larger clone lies one nucleotide away. This sample is part of a study of cytomegalovirus exposure and HLA in healthy donors (dated by TCRdb to about 2017). With regard to the full study: In an earlier analysis of 450 to 750 of the donors, around 290 Gb of sequence data and 95 million to 130 million unique TCR beta sequences from some 170 million T cells were reported. HLA typing covered class I and class II loci at four-digit resolution. A handful of DR-DQ haplotypes were handled as single units for association and clustering because linkage in the cohort was strong. Using immunosequencing, the study profiled T cell repertoires from about 610 subjects and related those repertoires to cytomegalovirus serostatus. To study patterns of TCR occurrence, a later analysis re-analyzed previously published TCR beta repertoires from more than 550 donors and added high-resolution HLA genotyping. Typing coverage varied by locus: roughly 620-640 donors for A, B, C, DRB1 and DQB1; 522 for DQA1; more than 600 for DPA1; fewer than 480 for DPB1. Rather than using new phenotypic data, the later analysis identified candidate immune exposures from TCR beta sequences and from how often those sequences occurred across donors. A later genetic analysis took genome-wide SNP genotypes for 398 of the 666 donors and used that subset as a discovery cohort. In addition to the first cohort of around 670 subjects, a separate validation cohort of 100 to 150 different subjects was used. Among 300 to 450 genotyped donors of the cohort, an average of roughly 240,000 unique TCR beta nucleotide sequences were sequenced per donor, around 18% of them non-productive. In an earlier analysis of over 550 of the donors, high-throughput TCR beta sequencing was used to judge whether each TCR beta V gene segment behaved as functional or pseudogenic. The aim of the study was to test whether cataloging public T cell receptors could identify signatures of past pathogen exposure. Donor age, sex, ethnicity and CMV serostatus were collected together with the repertoire data. To predict cytomegalovirus infection status, the study combined high-throughput TCR immunosequencing, statistical association of individual TCRs with disease status, and machine learning. The genetic ancestry cluster associated with self-reported Caucasian donors included roughly 84% of the approximately 430 genotyped donors. An early release covering roughly 600 HLA-typed donors comprised 250 to 350 gigabases of sequencing data and approximately 85 million unique TCR sequences. All discovery cohort repertoires had been generated on a single sequencing platform. Broader findings and caveats from the paper: In this cohort, only TCR beta chains were sequenced, and detectable features were limited by the absence of alpha or paired-chain data. A further reported finding was that TCR beta sequences accurately predicted the HLA-A and HLA-B alleles for most subjects in the first cohort. For the cohort, immune exposure information was limited to CMV serostatus. In both the original and validation cohorts, the classifier was reported to diagnose cytomegalovirus status with high specificity and sensitivity. According to the authors, the approach could potentially be generalized to other disease states and immunological phenotypes. The sequencing pipeline was judged likely to have produced a cluster of highly shared sequence variants as a technical artifact. In a later analysis, HLA-associated TCR beta chains showed more clonal expansion and lower generation probabilities than non-associated chains that were equally common. About 15 rarely observed V segments, including chromosome 9 orphons, were excluded from the earlier analysis of several hundred of the donors because counts were too low. An association between a missense DCLRE1C variant and V-gene and J-gene trimming of TCR beta chains was found in a later genetic analysis and replicated in an independent cohort. Across donors, most TCR sequences were observed very rarely, whereas some public TCRs were present in many individuals. Because some donors lacked HLA typing at each locus, the association tests relied only on the typed subset. Specific HLA alleles were associated with around 18,000 TCR beta sequences at a false discovery rate of 0.05 in a later analysis. According to a later analysis, most CMV-associated TCR beta chains appeared to be HLA-restricted, and the HLA associations seemed to be driven largely by CMV exposure. Some IMGT-functional V segments, including TRBV6-2 and TRBV6-3, could not be distinguished by the 87-base-pair reads and were therefore excluded. A later analysis found that TCR association rates varied across HLA loci, with DRB1 alleles showing the most associated TCRs and HLA-C alleles the fewest. A few of the identified cytomegalovirus-associated TCR beta chains were confirmed in vitro to be specific for cytomegalovirus antigens. According to a later analysis, parvovirus B19, influenza, CMV and Epstein-Barr virus appeared linked to several top co-occurrence clusters. Broadly in line with IMGT annotations, most TCR beta V segments showed up in productive rearrangements about 87% or about 30% of the time in an earlier analysis of roughly 590 of the donors. Correlated functional status among segregating V segments might reflect linkage disequilibrium, but an unknown experimental factor could not be ruled out. In a later genetic analysis, fewer N-insertions in productive TCRs were reported among donors in an Asian-associated ancestry cluster than the roughly 700-donor mean. The study listed 150 to 200 TCR beta chains as associated with cytomegalovirus. Sequencing depth was assumed to be roughly uniform across donors in the presence/absence analyses, though that assumption may not hold. Assigning TCR associations to individual alleles was difficult when HLA alleles, especially DR and DQ, strongly co-occurred.

The cohort comprised fewer than 750 healthy bone marrow donors. Cohort members were all nominally healthy when sampled, although unrecorded immune exposures were likely present. Of the 550 to 750 cohort members, 250 to 300 had positive CMV serostatus and 350 to 450 had negative CMV serostatus, and CMV serostatus was not recorded for the donor. Each donor provided a peripheral blood sample, and peripheral blood mononuclear cells were used for TCR beta sequencing. Genomic DNA extraction from the blood cell samples was performed with the Qiagen DNeasy Blood Extraction Kit. Per the germline V gene (reference sequence), LNHDA is the CDR1 and SQIVND is the CDR2. The CDR3 measures 16 amino acids from cysteine to phenylalanine. Only CDR3 DNA is held: 48 bases, read in frame from base 1. V lost 4 bases and J lost 1 base, and the count of bases not matched to a germline gene is 10. The method behind the library was the immunoSEQ multiplex PCR assay. For the multiplex PCR, a mixture combining 60 forward primers for TCR Vbeta segments and 13 reverse primers for TCR Jbeta segments was used. The CDR3 region of rearranged TCR beta genes was amplified from genomic DNA with a multiplex PCR assay. On the Illumina HiSeq System, the amplified TCR beta libraries were sequenced as 87-base-pair reads. The source study handled its data this way. In a later analysis, roughly 80 million unique TCR beta chains were counted across the 650 to 750 repertoires, and approximately 11 million of these chains were shared by at least two donors. To remove PCR and sequencing errors, raw reads were error-corrected and collapsed into unique sequences using a nearest-neighbor algorithm that merged closely related sequences. Alignment of CDR3 sequences to IMGT reference sequences was used to assign V, D and J gene segments. Each retained sequence needed at least a six-nucleotide match to both a V gene segment and a J gene segment. Rearrangements were called productive when the CDR3 lacked stop codons and stayed in frame with V and J; all others were non-productive. Following IMGT convention, CDR3 was defined as the stretch from the second conserved V-encoded cysteine to the conserved J-encoded phenylalanine. Sequences without an unambiguous match to a single V gene segment were excluded from the earlier analysis of 450 to 650 of the donors. An earlier analysis of 587 of the donors called V segments functional above 56.7% productive rearrangements and segregating when the between-donor standard deviation exceeded 5%. A statistical classification framework was built to diagnose cytomegalovirus status from the catalog of TCR beta chain sequences. A later analysis assigned V and J genes by comparing TCR nucleotide sequences with IMGT/GENE-DB human TR gene sequences. In a later analysis, CDR3 sequences and most-parsimonious VDJ recombination scenarios were assigned using the TCRdist pipeline. In a later analysis, each TCR beta chain was defined by its CDR3 amino acid sequence together with its V-gene family, and reads lacking a unique V-gene family were excluded. A later analysis removed 592 highly shared, low-generation-probability nucleotide sequences to deal with suspected cross-contamination and a sequencing artifact. A later analysis calculated a clonal expansion index for each public chain from normalized within-repertoire ranks of inferred template counts. In a later analysis, generation probabilities were computed using a VDJ recombination model fitted to out-of-frame rearrangements, and the results were checked against IGoR. In a later analysis, hypergeometric tests were used to score TCR-TCR, TCR-HLA and TCR-CMV co-occurrence, with a repertoire-size bias correction applied to TCR pairs. In a later analysis, false discovery rates were estimated by permuting HLA or CMV assignments 20 times. In a later analysis, co-occurring TCRs were grouped with DBSCAN, and TCRdist sequence similarity was added when clustering was performed within HLA-allele-positive subsets. For co-occurrence clustering, repertoires with fewer than 30,000 or more than 120,000 public chains were excluded, along with a handful of repertoires with anomalous nucleotide sharing. TCRdb obtained this table from immuneACCESS and retained in-frame rearrangements with V and J assigned. These tables miss some clones; where compared with another copy, unresolved V genes account for less than half of the shortfall, and the remainder is unexplained. That table is the source of V, J and clone size, and D and trimming were worked out from the DNA. In this sample the table shows about 130,000 clones, 66% of which occur a single time. Of the sample, around 1.6% is held by the ten largest clones.

The chain is assembled from TRBV19 and TRBJ2-7, with 7 bases matching TRBD2. The origin of this receptor is a human donor in good health. The sample taken for sequencing was PBMCs. The CDR3 protein: CASSNRRTSVSYEQYF. At the DNA level, the sequence is TGTGCCAGTAGTAACCGTAGAACTAGCGTATCCTACGAGCAGTACTTC.